Only a few counts were recorded for the clone carrying this TCR beta chain. Its antigen is currently unknown. A second PCR of 7 to 11 cycles used a sample-barcoded 5' primer and a J-beta primer mix. Each cDNA molecule carried a tag from a template-switch adaptor that contained 12 random nucleotides. MiXCR, run by TCRdb on the 5' RACE reads, gives a single entry per CDR3 protein. The sample shows about 1,400,000 distinct CDR3 sequences, around 59% of them seen only once. The data were taken from a study of blood T cells in healthy people across ages. Staff drew around 10 milliliters of peripheral blood from each donor. Whenever a sample was processed, at least 7 million PBMCs were isolated. The V end was cut by 6 bases, the J end by 5 bases, with 19 bases between. The CDR3 spans 14 residues. CDR1 is SQVTM, CDR2 ANQGSEA, per germline. Study-wide findings and caveats: Higher diversity and more naive CD4+ cells were features of long-lived donors, compared to aged donors.

This TCR derives from a man aged 18-30 years in good health. The V gene is TRBV29-1, the J gene TRBJ2-5; the D gene could be TRBD1 or TRBD2 (5 bases each). Sequencing was performed on blood. The CDR3 bases are TGCAGCGTCCTCCCGAGAGGGGAGTTGGAGACCCAGTACTTC. It encodes CSVLPRGELETQYF.